This TCR beta chain was sequenced for a study of CD4 T cells in relation to SARS-CoV-2 and coronaviruses. Germline CDR1 reads SGDLS; CDR2 reads YYNGEE. Trimming left V 1 base short and J 7 bases short, with 17 bases between. The CDR3 runs 16 residues. Libraries were prepared by immunoSEQ multiplex PCR; TCRdb keeps only in-frame clonotypes and omits some of them. The table lists approximately 60,000 clones, around 92% of them singletons. The chain links TRBV9 to TRBJ2-2; D remains ambiguous. This TCR was sampled from an adult with COVID-19. Sequencing input: naive CD4+ T cells from PBMCs. Documented subset: naive CD4+ T cells isolated by negative enrichment. The CDR3 loop is CASSVSAHAWGGELFF. The CDR3 bases are TGTGCCAGCAGCGTATCGGCGCACGCCTGGGGCGGGGAGCTGTTTTTT.